Below, one T cell receptor (beta chain) is given with its context. Its antigen is as yet unknown. With 3 bases removed from V and 6 bases from J, the gap between germline ends came to 12 bases. There are 14 residues in the CDR3. CDR1 MDHEN and CDR2 SYDVKM come from the germline V gene. Repertoires were sampled repeatedly during chemoradiotherapy. Using immunoSEQ multiplex PCR, the repertoire was profiled, and TCRdb retains in-frame clones only, with some absent. Seen here are 17,000 or so clones, about three quarters observed once, and the top ten hold 7% to 9%. This entry comes from a study of chemoradiotherapy in HPV16-positive cancers. Study in general: A couple of HPV16-positive patients' cells yielded candidate HPV-specific clones and common motifs.

Findings of the study overall: HPV-responsive T-cell expansion during chemoradiotherapy was linked to improved recurrence-free survival in HPV16-positive patients. During treatment, candidate HPV-specific clones and E7-related motifs expanded in tumor.

The starting material was tumor tissue, obtained from a patient who underwent chemoradiotherapy. This TCR was sampled from a human donor with HPV-associated anogenital cancer. The chain joins TRBV28 to TRBJ1-5; D is unclear. CDR3 in DNA: TGTGCCAGCAGTTTCGTTCTGGTAGGTCAGCCCCAGCATTTT. Protein product: CASSFVLVGQPQHF.